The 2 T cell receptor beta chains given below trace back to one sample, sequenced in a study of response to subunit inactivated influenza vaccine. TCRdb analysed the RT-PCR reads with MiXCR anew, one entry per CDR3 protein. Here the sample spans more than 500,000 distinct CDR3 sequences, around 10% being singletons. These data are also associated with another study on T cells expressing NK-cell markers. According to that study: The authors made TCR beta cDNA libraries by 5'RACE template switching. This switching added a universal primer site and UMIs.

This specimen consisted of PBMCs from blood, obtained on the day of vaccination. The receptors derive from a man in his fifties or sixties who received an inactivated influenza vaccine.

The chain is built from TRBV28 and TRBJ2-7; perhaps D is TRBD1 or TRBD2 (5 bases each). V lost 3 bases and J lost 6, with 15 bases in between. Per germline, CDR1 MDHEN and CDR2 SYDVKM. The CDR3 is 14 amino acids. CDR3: CASSFPDLRGEQYF. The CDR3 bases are TGTGCCAGCAGTTTCCCCGACTTGAGGGGCGAGCAGTACTTC.

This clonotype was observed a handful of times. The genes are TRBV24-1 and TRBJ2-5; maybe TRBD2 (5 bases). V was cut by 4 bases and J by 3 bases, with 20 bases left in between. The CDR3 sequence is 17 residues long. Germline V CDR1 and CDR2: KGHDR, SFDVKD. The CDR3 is CATSDPSAGSGEETQYF. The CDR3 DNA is TGTGCCACCAGTGACCCGAGCGCGGGCAGCGGCGAAGAGACCCAGTACTTC.